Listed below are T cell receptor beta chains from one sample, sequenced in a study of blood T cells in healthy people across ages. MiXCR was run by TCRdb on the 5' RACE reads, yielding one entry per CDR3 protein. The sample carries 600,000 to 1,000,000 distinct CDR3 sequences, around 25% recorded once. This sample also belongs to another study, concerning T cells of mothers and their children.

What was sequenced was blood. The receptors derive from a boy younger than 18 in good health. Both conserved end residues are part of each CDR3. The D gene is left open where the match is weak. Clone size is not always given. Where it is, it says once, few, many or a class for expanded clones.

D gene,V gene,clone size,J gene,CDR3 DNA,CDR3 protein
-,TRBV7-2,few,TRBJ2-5,TGTGCCAGCAGCCGGGGCAGACCCCAAGAGACCCAGTACTTC,CASSRGRPQETQYF
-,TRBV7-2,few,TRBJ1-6,TGTGCCAGCAGCTACCGGGACCGGCAATCACCCCTCCACTTT,CASSYRDRQSPLHF
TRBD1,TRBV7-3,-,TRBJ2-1,TGTGCCAGCAGCCCCCGGGACAGGGTTTCCTACAATGAGCAGTTCTTC,CASSPRDRVSYNEQFF
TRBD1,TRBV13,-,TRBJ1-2,TGTGCCAGCAGCTTGGGACAGGGGGTACTGTATGGCTACACCTTC,CASSLGQGVLYGYTF
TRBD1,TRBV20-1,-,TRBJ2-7,TGCAGTGCTCCCGGGACAGGGGGCTACGAGCAGTACTTC,CSAPGTGGYEQYF
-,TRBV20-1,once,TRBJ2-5,TGCAGTGCTAGAAAGGACTCACAAGAGACCCAGTACTTC,CSARKDSQETQYF
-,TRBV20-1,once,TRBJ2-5,TGCAGTGCTAGAGATGGTGGAACGGGGGTCGCTTTCCAAGGGACCCAGTACTTC,CSARDGGTGVAFQGTQYF
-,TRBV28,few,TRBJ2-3,TGTGCCAGCGAGGCCAGCCCCCCGGATACGCAGTATTTT,CASEASPPDTQYF
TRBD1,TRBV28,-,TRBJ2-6,TGTGCCAGCAGGACGACAGGGGCTGGGGCCAACGTCCTGACTTTC,CASRTTGAGANVLTF
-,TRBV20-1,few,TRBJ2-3,TGCAGTGCTAGAGCAGGGTTGTTAGCTACAGATACGCAGTATTTT,CSARAGLLATDTQYF
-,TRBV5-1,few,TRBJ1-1,TGCGCCAGCAGCTTGGAAGGGAGTAGCTCCACTGAAGCTTTCTTT,CASSLEGSSSTEAFF
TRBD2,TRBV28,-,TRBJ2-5,TGTGCCAGCAGTTTATCTGGACTAGCGGGAAGGGGAGAGACCCAGTACTTC,CASSLSGLAGRGETQYF
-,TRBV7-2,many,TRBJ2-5,TGTGCCAGCAGCTTAGCGGGGGGGCGAGAGACCCAGTACTTC,CASSLAGGRETQYF
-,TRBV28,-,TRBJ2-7,TGTGCCAGCAGCCTAGGACTGAAACCCTACGAGCAGTACTTC,CASSLGLKPYEQYF
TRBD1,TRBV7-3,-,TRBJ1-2,TGTGCCAGCAGCTTAACTGGGGGACAGGCTCATGGCTACACCTTC,CASSLTGGQAHGYTF
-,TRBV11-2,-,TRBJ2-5,TGTGCCAGCAGCCATCCGGGCCCCCCGAAGACCCAGTACTTC,CASSHPGPPKTQYF
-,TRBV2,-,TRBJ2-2,TGTGCCAGCAGGGGAGGCAGGGGAGTGTACACCGGGGAGCTGTTTTTT,CASRGGRGVYTGELFF
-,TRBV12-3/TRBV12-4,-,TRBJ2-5,TGTGCCAGCAGTACCTGGACCGAGGCGACCCAGTACTTC,CASSTWTEATQYF
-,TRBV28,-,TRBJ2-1,TGTGCCAGCAGTTTTAGGGTTGCGACTTCCTACAATGAGCAGTTCTTC,CASSFRVATSYNEQFF
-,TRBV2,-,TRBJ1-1,TGTGCCAGCAGTGAATGGGGGACGGGGGCGGACACTGAAGCTTTCTTT,CASSEWGTGADTEAFF
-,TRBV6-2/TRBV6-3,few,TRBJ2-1,TGTGCCAGCAGTTTTATAGCGGAATACTACAATGAGCAGTTCTTC,CASSFIAEYYNEQFF
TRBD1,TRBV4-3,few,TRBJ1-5,TGCGCCAGCAGCCAGAGCAGGGGGCTATGGAATCAGCCCCAGCATTTT,CASSQSRGLWNQPQHF
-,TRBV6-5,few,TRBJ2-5,TGTGCCAGCAACCCCACCTTTGCTGCGAAAGAGACCCAGTGCTTC,CASNPTFAAKETQCF
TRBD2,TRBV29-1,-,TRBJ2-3,TGCAGCGTTGATGCAAAGACTAGCGGGAGGGGGGATACGCAGTATTTT,CSVDAKTSGRGDTQYF
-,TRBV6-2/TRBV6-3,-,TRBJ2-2,TGTGCCAGCATTAAGGGAGCAGGGCCCGGAACCGGGGAGCTGTTTTTT,CASIKGAGPGTGELFF
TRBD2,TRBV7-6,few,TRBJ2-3,TGTGCCAGCAGTTCTGACGCGGGGGGCCCAGATACGCAGTATTTT,CASSSDAGGPDTQYF
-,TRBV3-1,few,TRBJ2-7,TGTGCCAGCAGCCAAGGGTTCTCTAGAGAATCCTACGAGCAGTACTTC,CASSQGFSRESYEQYF
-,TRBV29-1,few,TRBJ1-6,TGCAGCGGTCGACAGGAGGATTCACCCCTCCACTTT,CSGRQEDSPLHF
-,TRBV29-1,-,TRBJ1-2,TGCAGCGTTCACGAGGATGGCTACACCTTC,CSVHEDGYTF
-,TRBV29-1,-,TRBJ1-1,TGCAGCGTTGGTCGGGGGAGTCAGGGGGCTTTCTTT,CSVGRGSQGAFF
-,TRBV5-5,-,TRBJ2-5,TGTGCCAGCAGCTTGGAGGGCCCCTGGGACCAGTACTTC,CASSLEGPWDQYF
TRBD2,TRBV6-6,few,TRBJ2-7,TGTGCCAGCAGTTACTTCGGGGGGGTCTACGAGCAGTACTTC,CASSYFGGVYEQYF
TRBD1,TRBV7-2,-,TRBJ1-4,TGTGCCAGCAGCAGCCGACAGGGGGGAACTGAGAATGAAAAACTGTTTTTT,CASSSRQGGTENEKLFF
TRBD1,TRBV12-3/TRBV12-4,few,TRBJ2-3,TGTGCCAGCAGACTAGGGACAGGGCTGGCAGATACGCAGTATTTT,CASRLGTGLADTQYF
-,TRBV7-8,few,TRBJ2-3,TGTGCCAGCAGCGTCCTAGGCGGTCTCACAGATACGCAGTATTTT,CASSVLGGLTDTQYF
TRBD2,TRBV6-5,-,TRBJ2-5,TGTGCCAGCAGTTACTCGAGCCTAGCGGGGGTCCCTTACTTC,CASSYSSLAGVPYF
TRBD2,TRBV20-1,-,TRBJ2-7,TGCAGTGCTAGAGACCGACTAGCACCCTCCTACGAGCAGTACTTC,CSARDRLAPSYEQYF
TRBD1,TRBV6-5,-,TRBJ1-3,TGTGCCAGCGGGTCGGACAGGGGGCTGAACACCATATATTTT,CASGSDRGLNTIYF
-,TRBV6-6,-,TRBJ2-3,TGTGCCAGCAGCCCGCACAGGGCTGATACGCAGTATTTT,CASSPHRADTQYF
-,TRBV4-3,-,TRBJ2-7,TGCGCCAGCAGCCAAGAGGCAGTCAATCCCCACGAGCAGTACTTC,CASSQEAVNPHEQYF
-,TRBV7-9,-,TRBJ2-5,TGTGCCAGCAGCTTATTGGCAGGCCCAGAGACCCAGTACTTC,CASSLLAGPETQYF
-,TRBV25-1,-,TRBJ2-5,TGTGCCAGCAGTGACCCTCGGGTCCCCGGAGAGACCCAGTACTTC,CASSDPRVPGETQYF